The 5 T cell receptor beta chains below come from one sample, sequenced in a study of blood T cells in healthy people across ages. Primers used in a second PCR of about 7 to 12 cycles were a sample-barcoded 5' primer and a J-beta primer mix. TCRdb processed the 5' RACE reads anew with MiXCR; each CDR3 protein has one entry. The sample yields roughly 2 million distinct CDR3 sequences, less than 50% seen once. Sequences were obtained from blood. The receptors derive from a woman between 40 and 50 years old in good health.

The chain joins TRBV6-1 to TRBJ1-2, with TRBD1 matching over 7 bases. CDR1 MNHNS and CDR2 SASEGT come from the germline V gene. The CDR3 totals 13 residues. Germline trimming cut 3 bases from V and 9 bases from J; bases unmatched to any gene: 7. As DNA, the CDR3 is TGTGCCAGCAGTGAGGGACAGCTTCAAAGCTACACCTTC. Its protein is CASSEGQLQSYTF.

In its sample, this clonotype was seen once. This chain uses TRBV4-2 with TRBJ2-5; TRBD2 is a possible D gene (6 bases). V was shortened by 4 bases and J by 11 bases, with 20 bases between the two germline ends. Germline assignment: CDR1 LGHNA and CDR2 YNFKEQ. CDR3 length: 14 amino acids. The CDR3 here is CASSLPGERVQQYF. CDR3 in DNA: TGTGCCAGCAGCCTCCCCGGGGAGCGGGTGCAGCAGTACTTC.

In this sample, this clonotype turned up a few times. V usage is TRBV6-1 and J usage is TRBJ2-5; 7 bases fit TRBD2. Germline V lookup: CDR1 MNHNS, CDR2 SASEGT. With 11 bases clipped from V and 2 bases from J, the junction kept 8 bases outside the gene matches. This CDR3 is built from 13 residues. The CDR3 DNA follows: TGTGCCGGGAGGGGAGCAATTCAAGAGACCCAGTACTTC. This translates into CAGRGAIQETQYF.

This chain joins TRBV28 and TRBJ2-7; a possible D gene is TRBD2 (6 bases). V was pared by 1 base and J by 0 bases, with 13 bases between. Germline CDR1 is MDHEN and CDR2 is SYDVKM. The CDR3 spans 16 residues. CDR3 protein: CASSLFGSPGSYEQYF. In nucleotides, the CDR3 is TGTGCCAGCAGTTTATTCGGGAGCCCCGGCTCCTACGAGCAGTACTTC.

The chain is built from TRBV12-3 or TRBV12-4 and TRBJ1-6; D remains ambiguous. The V gene lost 2 bases and the J gene lost 8 bases, with 13 bases spanning the gap. The CDR3 runs to 15 residues. The chain's CDR3 is CASSLSGMRDSPLHF. As DNA, the CDR3 is TGTGCCAGCAGTTTATCGGGTATGAGAGATTCACCCCTCCACTTT.